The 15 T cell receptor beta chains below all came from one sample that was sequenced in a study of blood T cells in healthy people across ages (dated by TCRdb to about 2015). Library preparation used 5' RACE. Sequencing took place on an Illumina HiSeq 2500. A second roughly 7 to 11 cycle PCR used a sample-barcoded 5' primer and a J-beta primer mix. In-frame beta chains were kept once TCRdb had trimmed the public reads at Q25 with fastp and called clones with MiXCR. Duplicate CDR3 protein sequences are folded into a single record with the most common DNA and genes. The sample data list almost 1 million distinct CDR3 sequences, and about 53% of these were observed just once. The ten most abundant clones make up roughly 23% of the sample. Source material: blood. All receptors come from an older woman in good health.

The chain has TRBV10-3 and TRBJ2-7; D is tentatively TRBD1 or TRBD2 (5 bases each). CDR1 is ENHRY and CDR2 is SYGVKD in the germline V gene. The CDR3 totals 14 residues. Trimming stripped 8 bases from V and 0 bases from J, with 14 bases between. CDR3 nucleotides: TGTGCCATCGGTGGGACGTCGGCCTCCTACGAGCAGTACTTC. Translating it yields CAIGGTSASYEQYF.

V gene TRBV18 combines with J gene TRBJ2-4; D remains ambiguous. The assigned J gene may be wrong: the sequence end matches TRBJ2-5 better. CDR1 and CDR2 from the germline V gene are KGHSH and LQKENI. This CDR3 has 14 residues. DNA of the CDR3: TGTGCCAGCTCACCACCAGCTAGATCCGAGACCCAGTACTTC. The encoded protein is CASSPPARSETQYF.

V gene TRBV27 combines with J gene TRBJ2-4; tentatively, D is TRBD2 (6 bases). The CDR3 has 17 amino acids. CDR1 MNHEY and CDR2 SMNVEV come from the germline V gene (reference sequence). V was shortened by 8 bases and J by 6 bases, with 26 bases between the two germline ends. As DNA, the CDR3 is TGTGCCAGCCCTAAGCCTAGACGGGCGGGAAGGCCAAACATTCAGTACTTC. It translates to CASPKPRRAGRPNIQYF.

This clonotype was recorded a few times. The CDR3 DNA is TGTGCCAGCAGCCAAGGCGGCGGGAGCTACAATGAGCAGTACTTC. It specifies CASSQGGGSYNEQYF. This chain uses TRBV3-1 with TRBJ2-1, with 7 bases lining up with TRBD2. The DNA end favors TRBJ2-7, so the J call may be wrong. This CDR3 region has 15 residues. CDR1 and CDR2 (germline): LGHDT, YNNKEL (reference sequence).

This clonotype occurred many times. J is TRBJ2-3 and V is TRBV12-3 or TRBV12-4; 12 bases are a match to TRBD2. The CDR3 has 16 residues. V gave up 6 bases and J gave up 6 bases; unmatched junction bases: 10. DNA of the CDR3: TGTGCCAGCAGCGACCTGGGACTAGCGGGTTCTGATACGCAGTATTTT. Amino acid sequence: CASSDLGLAGSDTQYF.

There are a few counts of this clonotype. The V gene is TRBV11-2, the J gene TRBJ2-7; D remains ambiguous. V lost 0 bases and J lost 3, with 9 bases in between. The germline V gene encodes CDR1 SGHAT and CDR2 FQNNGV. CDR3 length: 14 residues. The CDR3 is CASSLEWGFYEQYF. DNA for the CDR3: TGTGCCAGCAGCTTAGAGTGGGGTTTCTACGAGCAGTACTTC.

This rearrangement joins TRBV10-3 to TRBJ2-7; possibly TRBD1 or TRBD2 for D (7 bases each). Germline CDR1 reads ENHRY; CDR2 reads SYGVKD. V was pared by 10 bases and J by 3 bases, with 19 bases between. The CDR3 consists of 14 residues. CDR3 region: CATRGDREGYEQYF. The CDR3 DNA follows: TGTGCCACCAGGGGTGACAGGGAGGGCTACGAGCAGTACTTC.

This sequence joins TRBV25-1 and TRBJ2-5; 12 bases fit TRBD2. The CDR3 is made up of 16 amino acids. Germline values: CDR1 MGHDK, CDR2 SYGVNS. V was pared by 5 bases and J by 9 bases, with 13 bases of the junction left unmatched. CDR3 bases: TGTGCCAGCAGTAAATTCTCTAGCGGGAGGGCCCTAGCCCAGTACTTC. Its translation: CASSKFSSGRALAQYF.

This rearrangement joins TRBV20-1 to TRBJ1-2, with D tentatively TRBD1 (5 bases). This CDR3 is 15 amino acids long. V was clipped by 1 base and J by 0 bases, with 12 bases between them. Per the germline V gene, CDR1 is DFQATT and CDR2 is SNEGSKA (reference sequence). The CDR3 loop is CSARAPGATNYGYTF. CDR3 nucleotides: TGCAGTGCTAGAGCCCCCGGGGCCACTAACTATGGCTACACCTTC.

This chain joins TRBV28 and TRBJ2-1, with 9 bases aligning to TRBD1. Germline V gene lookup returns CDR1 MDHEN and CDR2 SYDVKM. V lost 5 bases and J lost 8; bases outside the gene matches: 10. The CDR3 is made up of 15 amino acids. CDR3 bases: TGTGCCAGCAGTCTCGCGGGACAGGGTATCTATGAGCAGTTCTTC. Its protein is CASSLAGQGIYEQFF.

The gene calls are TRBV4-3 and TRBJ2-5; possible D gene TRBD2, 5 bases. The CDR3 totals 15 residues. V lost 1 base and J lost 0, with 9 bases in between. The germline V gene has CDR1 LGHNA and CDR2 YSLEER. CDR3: CASSQVPGNQETQYF. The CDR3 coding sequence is TGCGCCAGCAGCCAAGTTCCGGGGAACCAAGAGACCCAGTACTTC.

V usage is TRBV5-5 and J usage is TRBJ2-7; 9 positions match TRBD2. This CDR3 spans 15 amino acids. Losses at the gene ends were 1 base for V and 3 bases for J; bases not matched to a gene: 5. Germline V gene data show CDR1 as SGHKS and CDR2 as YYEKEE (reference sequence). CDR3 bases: TGTGCCAGCAGCTTGATTCTAGCGGGGAACTACGAGCAGTACTTC. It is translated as CASSLILAGNYEQYF.

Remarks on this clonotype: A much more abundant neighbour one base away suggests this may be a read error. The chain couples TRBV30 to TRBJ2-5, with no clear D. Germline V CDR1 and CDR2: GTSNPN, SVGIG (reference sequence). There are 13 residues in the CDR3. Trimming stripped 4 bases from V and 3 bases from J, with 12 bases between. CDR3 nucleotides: TGTGCCTGGATTGTTGGGTCAGAAGAGACCCAGTACTTC. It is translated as CAWIVGSEETQYF.

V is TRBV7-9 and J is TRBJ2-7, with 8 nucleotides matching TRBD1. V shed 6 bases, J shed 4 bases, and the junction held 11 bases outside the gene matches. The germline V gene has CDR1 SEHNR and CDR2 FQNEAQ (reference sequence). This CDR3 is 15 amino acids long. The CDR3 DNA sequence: TGTGCCAGCAGTCGGATCGGGACAGGAGCTTACGAGCAGTACTTC. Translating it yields CASSRIGTGAYEQYF.

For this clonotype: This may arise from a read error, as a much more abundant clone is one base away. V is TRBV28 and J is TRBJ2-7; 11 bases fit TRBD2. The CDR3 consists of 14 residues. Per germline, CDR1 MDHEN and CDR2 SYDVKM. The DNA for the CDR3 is TGTGCCGGCAGAACTAGCGGGAGCTCCTACGAGCAGTACTTC. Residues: CAGRTSGSSYEQYF.